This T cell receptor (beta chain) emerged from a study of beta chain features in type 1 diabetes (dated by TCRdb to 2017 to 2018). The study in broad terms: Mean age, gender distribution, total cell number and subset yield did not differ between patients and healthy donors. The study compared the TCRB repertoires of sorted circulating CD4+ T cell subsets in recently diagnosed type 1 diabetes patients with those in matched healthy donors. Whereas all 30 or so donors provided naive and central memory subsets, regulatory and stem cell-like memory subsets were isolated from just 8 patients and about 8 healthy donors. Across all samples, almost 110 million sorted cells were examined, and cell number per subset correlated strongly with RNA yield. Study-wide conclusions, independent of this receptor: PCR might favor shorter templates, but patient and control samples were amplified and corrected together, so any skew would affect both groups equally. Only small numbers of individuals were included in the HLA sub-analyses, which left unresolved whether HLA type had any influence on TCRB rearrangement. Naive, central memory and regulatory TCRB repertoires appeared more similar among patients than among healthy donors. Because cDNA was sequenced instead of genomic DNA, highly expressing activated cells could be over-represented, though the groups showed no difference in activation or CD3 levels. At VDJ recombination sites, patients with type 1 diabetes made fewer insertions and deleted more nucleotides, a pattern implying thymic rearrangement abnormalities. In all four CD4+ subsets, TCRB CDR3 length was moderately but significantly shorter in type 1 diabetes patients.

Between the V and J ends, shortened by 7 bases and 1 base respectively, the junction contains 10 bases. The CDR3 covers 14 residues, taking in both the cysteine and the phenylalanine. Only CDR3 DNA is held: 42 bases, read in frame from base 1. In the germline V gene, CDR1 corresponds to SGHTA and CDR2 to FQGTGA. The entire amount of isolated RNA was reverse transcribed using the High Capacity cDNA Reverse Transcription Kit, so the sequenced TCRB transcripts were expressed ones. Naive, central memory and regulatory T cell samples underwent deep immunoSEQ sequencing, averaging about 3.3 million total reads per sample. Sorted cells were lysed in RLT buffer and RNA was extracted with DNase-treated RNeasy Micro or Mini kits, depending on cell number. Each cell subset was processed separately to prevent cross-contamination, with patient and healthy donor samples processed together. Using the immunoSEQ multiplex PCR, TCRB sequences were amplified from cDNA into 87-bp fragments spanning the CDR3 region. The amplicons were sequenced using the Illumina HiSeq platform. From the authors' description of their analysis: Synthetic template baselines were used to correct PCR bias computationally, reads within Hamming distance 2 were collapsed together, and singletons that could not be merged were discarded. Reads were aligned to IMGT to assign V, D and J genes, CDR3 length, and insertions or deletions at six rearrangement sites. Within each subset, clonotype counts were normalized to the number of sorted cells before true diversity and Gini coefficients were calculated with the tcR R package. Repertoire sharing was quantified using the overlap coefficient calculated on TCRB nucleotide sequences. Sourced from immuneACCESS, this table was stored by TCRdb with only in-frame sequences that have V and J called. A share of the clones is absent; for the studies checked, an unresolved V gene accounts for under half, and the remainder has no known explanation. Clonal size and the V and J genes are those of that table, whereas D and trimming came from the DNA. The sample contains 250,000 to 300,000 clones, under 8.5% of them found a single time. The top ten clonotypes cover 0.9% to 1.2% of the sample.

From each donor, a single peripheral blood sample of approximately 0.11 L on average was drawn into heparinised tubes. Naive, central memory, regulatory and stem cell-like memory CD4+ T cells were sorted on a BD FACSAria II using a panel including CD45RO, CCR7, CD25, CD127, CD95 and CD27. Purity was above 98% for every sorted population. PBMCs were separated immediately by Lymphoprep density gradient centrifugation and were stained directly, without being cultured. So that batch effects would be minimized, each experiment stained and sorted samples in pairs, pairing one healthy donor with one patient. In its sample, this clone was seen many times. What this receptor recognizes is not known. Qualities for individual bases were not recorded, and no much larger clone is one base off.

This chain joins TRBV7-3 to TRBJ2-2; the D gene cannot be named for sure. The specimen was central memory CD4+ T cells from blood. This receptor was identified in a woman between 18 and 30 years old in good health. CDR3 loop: CASTIGLNTGELFF. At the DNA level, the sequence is TGTGCCAGCACAATCGGATTGAACACCGGGGAGCTGTTTTTT.